These T cell receptor beta chains were read from a single sample in a study of CD8 T cells in Susac syndrome. TCRdb used MiXCR to reprocess the immunoSEQ multiplex PCR reads, holding one entry per CDR3 protein. The sample consists of about 240,000 distinct CDR3 sequences, approximately 95% of them appearing once. The sequencing sample was made of CD4+ T cells from PBMCs. These TCRs come from a human donor with Susac syndrome. Each CDR3 is given with its conserved first and last residue. A D gene is named only where the DNA matches it firmly. Part of the rows lack a size; the others show once, few, many or a class for expanded clones.

once	TRBD2	TRBV11-1	TRBJ2-1	CASSFDGTSGYNEQFF	TGTGCCAGCAGCTTTGACGGGACTAGCGGCTACAATGAGCAGTTCTTC
-	-	TRBV11-2	TRBJ2-7	CASSTGNPTKQYF	TGTGCCAGCAGCACGGGAAACCCAACGAAGCAGTACTTC
-	-	TRBV29-1	TRBJ2-5	CSSRGVRGEYQETQYF	TGCAGCTCCCGAGGGGTTAGGGGGGAGTACCAAGAGACCCAGTACTTC
-	-	TRBV4-1	TRBJ1-4	CASSQEQRNEKLFF	TGCGCCAGCAGCCAAGAACAACGTAATGAAAAACTGTTTTTT
-	-	TRBV5-4	TRBJ1-1	CASSLAPGTNTEAFF	TGTGCCAGCAGCTTGGCCCCAGGGACGAACACTGAAGCTTTCTTT
-	-	TRBV24-1	TRBJ2-1	CATSRGASSYNEQFF	TGTGCCACCAGTAGGGGAGCAAGCTCCTACAATGAGCAGTTCTTC
-	-	TRBV27	TRBJ2-6	CASSPLLSGANVLTF	TGTGCCAGCAGTCCACTGCTCTCTGGGGCCAACGTCCTGACTTTC
-	-	TRBV7-6	TRBJ2-3	CASSRSGVRGTDTQYF	TGTGCCAGCAGCCGCTCCGGGGTTCGGGGCACAGATACGCAGTATTTT
few	-	TRBV9	TRBJ2-7	CASSPPGTYEQYF	TGTGCCAGCTCCCCTCCCGGGACCTACGAGCAGTACTTC
-	-	TRBV5-3	TRBJ2-1	CARGCPTGCSYNEQFF	TGTGCCAGAGGCTGCCCGACTGGTTGCTCCTACAATGAGCAGTTCTTC
-	TRBD2	TRBV20-1	TRBJ2-7	CSAQPLRSGSSNEQYF	TGCAGTGCCCAACCCCTTAGAAGCGGGAGTAGCAACGAGCAGTACTTC
-	-	TRBV9	TRBJ2-5	CASSVSAGNMETQYF	TGTGCCAGCAGCGTATCGGCGGGGAACATGGAGACCCAGTACTTC
-	-	TRBV7-9	TRBJ1-1	CASSLVAGIDTEAFF	TGTGCCAGCAGCTTAGTAGCCGGGATAGACACTGAAGCTTTCTTT
-	TRBD2	TRBV27	TRBJ2-1	CASRLVSSGREYNEQFF	TGTGCCAGCCGATTGGTGAGCAGCGGGAGGGAGTACAATGAGCAGTTCTTC
-	-	TRBV9	TRBJ1-2	CASSVGDNYGYTF	TGTGCCAGCAGCGTAGGAGATAACTATGGCTACACCTTC
-	TRBD2	TRBV29-1	TRBJ2-1	CSVGFALGGGPGEQFF	TGCAGCGTGGGTTTTGCGCTGGGGGGAGGGCCCGGTGAGCAGTTCTTC
-	-	TRBV29-1	TRBJ2-3	CSVGVTTSTDTQYF	TGCAGCGTGGGGGTGACAACTAGCACAGATACGCAGTATTTT
-	-	TRBV2	TRBJ1-3	CASSSLFGNTIYF	TGTGCCAGCAGTTCCCTCTTTGGAAACACCATATATTTT
-	-	TRBV25-1	TRBJ1-2	CASSSYKGNYGYTF	TGTGCCAGCAGTTCCTACAAGGGAAACTATGGCTACACCTTC
-	TRBD2	TRBV30	TRBJ2-5	CAWTRGFQETQYF	TGTGCCTGGACGCGGGGGTTCCAAGAGACCCAGTACTTC
-	-	TRBV11-2	TRBJ1-2	CASSLDLHPYPYGYTF	TGTGCCAGCAGCTTAGATTTGCACCCCTATCCCTATGGCTACACCTTC
-	TRBD1	TRBV29-1	TRBJ2-5	CSSGQGNSETQYF	TGCAGCTCTGGACAGGGGAATTCTGAGACCCAGTACTTC
-	TRBD2	TRBV4-2	TRBJ2-4	CASSQEDGTSGARAKNIQYF	TGTGCCAGCAGCCAAGAGGACGGGACTAGCGGGGCCAGAGCCAAAAACATTCAGTACTTC
-	-	TRBV20-1	TRBJ1-1	CSARGGGWSEAFF	TGCAGTGCTAGAGGAGGGGGATGGAGTGAAGCTTTCTTT
-	-	TRBV29-1	TRBJ2-2	CSAGHTGELFF	TGCAGCGCCGGGCACACCGGGGAGCTGTTTTTT
once	-	TRBV29-1	TRBJ1-1	CSVLDPLDAFF	TGCAGCGTCCTCGATCCCCTTGATGCTTTCTTT
-	TRBD2	TRBV7-6	TRBJ2-1	CASSLGLAGYEQFF	TGTGCCAGCAGCTTGGGACTAGCGGGCTATGAGCAGTTCTTC
-	TRBD2	TRBV7-6	TRBJ2-3	CASSLYGRATDTQYF	TGTGCCAGCAGCTTATACGGGAGGGCGACAGATACGCAGTATTTT
-	-	TRBV29-1	TRBJ2-7	CSVILGREQYF	TGCAGCGTCATTCTGGGCAGGGAGCAGTACTTC
-	-	TRBV24-1	TRBJ2-1	CATSSGRYSYNEQFF	TGTGCCACCAGTTCAGGGAGGTATTCCTACAATGAGCAGTTCTTC
-	TRBD1	TRBV20-1	TRBJ2-7	CSARSRARGPYEQYF	TGCAGTGCTAGAAGTCGGGCCAGGGGGCCATACGAGCAGTACTTC
-	-	TRBV4-1	TRBJ2-1	CASTQDRGYNEQFF	TGCGCCAGCACCCAAGATCGCGGTTACAATGAGCAGTTCTTC
-	-	TRBV30	TRBJ1-5	CAWSVGPAGRQPQHF	TGTGCCTGGAGTGTAGGGCCAGCCGGAAGGCAGCCCCAGCATTTT
-	TRBD1	TRBV28	TRBJ2-1	CASGMGTGRNQFF	TGTGCCAGCGGAATGGGGACAGGGAGAAATCAGTTCTTC
-	TRBD2	TRBV15	TRBJ2-7	CATSRGGGHEQYF	TGTGCCACCAGCAGAGGCGGGGGACACGAGCAGTACTTC
-	-	TRBV14	TRBJ1-1	CASSAGGGILAFF	TGTGCCAGCAGCGCGGGAGGGGGGATATTGGCTTTCTTT
-	-	TRBV15	TRBJ2-3	CATSRGPTDTQYF	TGTGCCACCAGCAGAGGGCCCACAGATACGCAGTATTTT
-	-	TRBV5-4	TRBJ1-1	CASSLGGGGENTEAFF	TGTGCCAGCAGCTTGGGTGGAGGTGGGGAGAACACTGAAGCTTTCTTT
-	TRBD1	TRBV5-1	TRBJ1-2	CASSLDGQAGDTF	TGCGCCAGCAGCCTGGACGGACAGGCTGGGGACACCTTC
few	TRBD2	TRBV9	TRBJ2-1	CASSPGTSGRYNEQFF	TGTGCCAGCAGCCCCGGGACTAGCGGGAGGTACAATGAGCAGTTCTTC
-	-	TRBV18	TRBJ2-2	CASSNLDRTNTGELFF	TGTGCCAGCTCCAACCTGGACAGAACGAACACCGGGGAGCTGTTTTTT
-	-	TRBV2	TRBJ2-7	CASSGQRQGTYEQYF	TGTGCCAGCAGTGGTCAAAGGCAGGGGACCTACGAGCAGTACTTC
once	-	TRBV29-1	TRBJ1-1	CSATGTMNTEAFF	TGCAGCGCTACAGGGACGATGAACACTGAAGCTTTCTTT
-	-	TRBV5-6	TRBJ2-7	CASSPSGKKQYF	TGTGCCAGCAGCCCCTCGGGGAAGAAGCAGTACTTC
-	TRBD1	TRBV29-1	TRBJ1-5	CSAGQDGNQPQHF	TGCAGCGCTGGACAGGACGGCAATCAGCCCCAGCATTTT